One sample yielded the 10 T cell receptor beta chains listed below, sequenced in a study of blood T cell repertoires in COVID-19. Here immunoSEQ multiplex PCR was the method, and the copy in TCRdb shows in-frame clones only, minus some. The table shows about 270,000 clones, with roughly 90% occurring only once. Sequences were obtained from peripheral blood. These receptors all stem from a woman in her 70s with COVID-19, enrolled during active disease.

The chain links TRBV7-3 to TRBJ2-1; D is possibly TRBD2 (7 bases). V lost 5 bases, J lost 3 bases, and 14 bases lay in between. This CDR3 has 15 residues. Germline values: CDR1 SGHTA, CDR2 FQGTGA. For the CDR3, the DNA is TGTGCCAGCAGCCCGGGCGGGGGCCTCTACAATGAGCAGTTCTTC. The encoded protein is CASSPGGGLYNEQFF. The full variable domain, with the rest looked up from reference TRBV7-3 and TRBJ2-1, is GAGVSQTPSNKVTEKGKYVELRCDPISGHTALYWYRQSLGQGPEFLIYFQGTGAADDSGLPNDRFFAVRPEGSVSTLKIQRTERGDSAVYLCASSPGGGLYNEQFFGPGTRLTVL.

V is TRBV27 and J is TRBJ1-5; perhaps TRBD1 as D (5 bases). Germline-derived CDR1 and CDR2 are MNHEY and SMNVEV (reference sequence). The CDR3 sequence is 15 residues long. Trimming stripped 5 bases from V and 2 bases from J, with 13 bases between. The CDR3: CASSPFRGGNQPQHF. The CDR3 DNA reads as TGTGCCAGCAGTCCCTTTAGGGGCGGCAATCAGCCCCAGCATTTT.

The CDR3, as DNA: TGCGCCAGCCGAAAGACTAGCGGGGTAAACGAGCAGTACTTC. Translated, it gives CASRKTSGVNEQYF. The V and J genes are TRBV4-1 and TRBJ2-7; 11 nucleotides match TRBD2. Looked up from germline, CDR1 is MGHRA and CDR2 is YSYEKL. Trimming at V came to 8 bases and at J to 5 bases, leaving 8 bases not matched to a gene. The CDR3 has 14 amino acids.

In this sample, this clone is medium-sized (0.01 to 0.1%). The V and J genes are TRBV15 and TRBJ2-7, with 7 bases aligning to TRBD1. Germline V gives CDR1 LNHNV, CDR2 YYDKDF (reference sequence). The length of the CDR3 is 13 residues. Trimming removed 9 bases from V and 1 base from J; junction bases left unmatched: 6. This CDR3 is CATSEGASYEQYF. The CDR3 DNA reads as TGTGCCACGTCTGAGGGGGCGTCCTACGAGCAGTACTTC.

This chain connects TRBV29-1 to TRBJ2-3; maybe TRBD2 (6 bases). Germline CDR1 and CDR2: SQVTM and ANQGSEA. This CDR3 is 15 amino acids long. V was cut by 2 bases and J by 1 base, with 13 bases left in between. CDR3 coding DNA: TGCAGCGTTGAAAGAGGGAGGCCTGGCACAGATACGCAGTATTTT. Amino acids: CSVERGRPGTDTQYF.

The V and J genes are TRBV4-3 and TRBJ1-1; D gene unclear. The CDR3 runs 14 residues. Trimming pared 1 base from V and 4 bases from J, leaving 10 bases between. Germline CDR1 reads LGHNA; CDR2 reads YSLEER. CDR3 protein: CASSQGRDATEAFF. CDR3 sequence (DNA): TGCGCCAGCAGCCAAGGGAGGGATGCCACTGAAGCTTTCTTT.

The chain couples TRBV15 to TRBJ2-7; TRBD1 might be the D (6 bases). The ends were cut back, 1 base at V and 7 bases at J, with 14 bases in the middle. From germline, CDR1 is LNHNV and CDR2 YYDKDF (reference sequence). The CDR3 has 14 amino acids. The CDR3 loop is CATSRVQGSWEQYF. DNA of the CDR3: TGTGCCACCAGCAGAGTACAGGGCTCCTGGGAGCAGTACTTC.

V gene TRBV4-1 combines with J gene TRBJ2-1; 10 bases line up with TRBD2. The CDR3 length is 16 residues. Germline CDR1 MGHRA, CDR2 YSYEKL. Losses at the gene ends were 1 base for V and 5 bases for J; bases not matched to a gene: 5. Here the CDR3 DNA reads TGCGCCAGCAGCCAAGTCCTTACTAGCGGGGACAATGAGCAGTTCTTC. Protein sequence: CASSQVLTSGDNEQFF.

This chain connects TRBV10-2 to TRBJ2-5; possible D gene TRBD1, 5 bases. V lost 3 bases and J 2 bases, leaving 10 bases between the germline ends. This CDR3 has 14 residues. From germline, CDR1 is WSHSY and CDR2 SAAADI. The CDR3 sequence is CASSETGRQETQYF. The CDR3 DNA is TGCGCCAGCAGTGAAACAGGTCGTCAAGAGACCCAGTACTTC.

This chain uses TRBV10-1 with TRBJ2-5; 9 positions agree with TRBD2. Unmatched junction bases numbered 13, after V lost 9 bases and J lost 5 bases. The CDR3 contains 15 residues. The germline CDR1 and CDR2 sequences are WNHNN and SYGVQD (reference sequence). The CDR3 reads CARSTRGGPGETQYF. Written as DNA, the CDR3 is TGCGCCAGGTCAACGCGGGGGGGGCCCGGGGAGACCCAGTACTTC.